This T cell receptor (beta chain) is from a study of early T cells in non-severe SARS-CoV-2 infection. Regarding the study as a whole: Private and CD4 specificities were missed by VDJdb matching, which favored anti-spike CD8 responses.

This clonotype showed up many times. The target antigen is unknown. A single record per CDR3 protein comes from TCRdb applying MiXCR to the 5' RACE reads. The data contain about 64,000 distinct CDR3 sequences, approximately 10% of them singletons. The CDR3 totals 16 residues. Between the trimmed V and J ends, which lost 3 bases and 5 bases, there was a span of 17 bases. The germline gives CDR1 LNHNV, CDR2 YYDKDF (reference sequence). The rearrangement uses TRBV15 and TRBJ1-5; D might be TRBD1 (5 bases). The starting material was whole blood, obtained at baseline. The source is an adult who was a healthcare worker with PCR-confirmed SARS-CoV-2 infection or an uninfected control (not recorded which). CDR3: CATSRMTDSLDQPQHF. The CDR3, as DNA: TGTGCCACCAGCAGGATGACAGATAGTCTGGATCAGCCCCAGCATTTT. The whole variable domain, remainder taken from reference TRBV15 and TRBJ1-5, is DAMVIQNPRYQVTQFGKPVTLSCSQTLNHNVMYWYQQKSSQAPKLLFHYYDKDFNNEADTPDNFQSRRPNTSFCFLDIRSPGLGDTAMYLCATSRMTDSLDQPQHFGDGTRLSIL.